Below are 13 T cell receptor beta chains sequenced from a single sample in a study of blood T cell repertoires in COVID-19. Clones were sequenced by immunoSEQ multiplex PCR, and TCRdb holds only the in-frame ones, with some missing. The profile shows over 250,000 clones, roughly 87% of them singletons. The specimen was peripheral blood. The receptors here all came from a human donor in a cohort sampled during active COVID-19.

The rearrangement links TRBV3-1 (or the pseudogene TRBV3-2) to TRBJ2-5; the D is unclear. The length of the CDR3 is 14 residues. V lost 0 bases, J lost 5 bases, and 10 bases lay in between. The germline V gene has CDR1 LGHDT and CDR2 YNNKEL (reference sequence). The CDR3 here is CASSQDPLGETQYF. CDR3 sequence (DNA): TGTGCCAGCAGCCAAGACCCCCTCGGGGAGACCCAGTACTTC.

The chain joins TRBV6-2 or TRBV6-3 to TRBJ2-1; TRBD2 matches at 14 bases. This CDR3 contains 19 residues. Trimming cost V 2 bases and J 5 bases; bases outside gene matches: 11. Germline assignment: CDR1 MNHEY and CDR2 SVGEGT. The CDR3 nucleotides read TGTGCCAGCAGTTACCCAACAGGACTAGCGGGAGGTCAACACAATGAGCAGTTCTTC. As protein: CASSYPTGLAGGQHNEQFF.

The chain uses TRBV19 and TRBJ2-1; no definite D call. Trimming removed 9 bases from V and 3 bases from J, with 18 bases in between. Germline CDR1 and CDR2: LNHDA and SQIVND (reference sequence). The CDR3 consists of 15 residues. CDR3 sequence reads: CASSPGGDDYNEQFF. The CDR3, as DNA: TGTGCCAGCTCCCCTGGCGGTGACGACTACAATGAGCAGTTCTTC.

The chain uses TRBV19 and TRBJ2-7, with 7 positions matching TRBD1. CDR1 is LNHDA, CDR2 SQIVND, per germline (reference sequence). The CDR3 consists of 14 residues. V dropped 7 bases and J dropped 6; count of bases not matched to a gene: 12. The DNA for the CDR3 is TGTGCCAGTACCAACGACAGGGTTGCGGGCGAGCAGTACTTC. It is translated as CASTNDRVAGEQYF.

This chain joins TRBV6-5 and TRBJ2-1; possible D gene TRBD2, 6 bases. The length of the CDR3 is 15 residues. Trimming removed 0 bases at V and 3 bases at J, with 9 bases between. CDR1 and CDR2 from the germline V gene are MNHEY and SVGAGI. The CDR3 DNA sequence: TGTGCCAGCAGTTACTCGGGCGGGAACTACAATGAGCAGTTCTTC. Encoded protein: CASSYSGGNYNEQFF.

The chain links TRBV6-6 to TRBJ2-7; tentative D call: TRBD2 (6 bases). Germline V gives CDR1 MNHNY, CDR2 SVGAGI (reference sequence). Between the trimmed V and J ends, which lost 8 bases and 0 bases, there was a span of 17 bases. The CDR3 has 15 amino acids. The CDR3 region has the DNA TGTGCCAGCTCGTCTAGCGCCCGAAGCTCCTACGAGCAGTACTTC. Translated, it gives CASSSSARSSYEQYF.

This sequence joins TRBV7-8 and TRBJ1-2, with 12 bases identical to TRBD1. This CDR3 has 16 amino acids. V gave up 6 bases and J gave up 7 bases; unmatched junction bases: 12. The V gene's germline CDR1 is SGHVS and CDR2 FQNEAQ. CDR3 sequence reads: CASSHITGQGARGYTF. CDR3 DNA: TGTGCCAGCAGTCACATTACGGGACAGGGGGCGCGTGGCTACACCTTC. Full variable domain (rest looked up from reference TRBV7-8 and TRBJ1-2): GAGVSQSPRYKVAKRGQDVALRCDPISGHVSLFWYQQALGQGPEFLTYFQNEAQLDKSGLPSDRFFAERPEGSVSTLKIQRTQQEDSAVYLCASSHITGQGARGYTFGSGTRLTVV.

This clone was picked up one time. This chain links TRBV7-2 with TRBJ2-7; D is unclear. CDR1 and CDR2 (germline): SGHTA, FQGNSA. The CDR3 runs 14 residues. V was clipped by 1 base and J by 5 bases, with 12 bases between them. CDR3 residues: CASSLEDSVHEQYF. DNA for the CDR3: TGTGCCAGCAGCTTAGAAGATTCGGTCCACGAGCAGTACTTC.

The chain joins TRBV28 to TRBJ1-5; D is perhaps TRBD1 (5 bases). The V end was cut by 4 bases, the J end by 11 bases, with 18 bases between. The CDR3 covers 14 residues. From germline, CDR1 is MDHEN and CDR2 SYDVKM. In DNA, the CDR3 is TGTGCCAGCAGTTCCGGGGACCGCCGGGAGGCCCAGCATTTT. Protein sequence: CASSSGDRREAQHF.

This clone was picked up one time. CDR3 DNA sequence: TGTGCCAGCAGTTTGCGGACAGGGGCGACCGAAGCTTTCTTT. It encodes CASSLRTGATEAFF. V usage is TRBV27 and J usage is TRBJ1-1; 9 bases line up with TRBD1. After removal of 3 bases from V and 8 bases from J, the junction contained 7 bases not matched to a gene. The CDR3 covers 14 residues. The germline gives CDR1 MNHEY, CDR2 SMNVEV (reference sequence).

This chain links TRBV7-2 with TRBJ2-3, with TRBD2 matching 8 bases. Germline assignment: CDR1 SGHTA and CDR2 FQGNSA. J was trimmed by 0 bases and V by 3 bases; bases with no gene match: 5. The CDR3 contains 16 residues. DNA for the CDR3: TGTGCCAGCAGCTTTGGGGCTAGCGGGAGCACAGATACGCAGTATTTT. Residues: CASSFGASGSTDTQYF.

Comment on this clone: Within the sample, other DNA sequences also encode this same CDR3. The chain recombines TRBV7-2 with TRBJ2-3; no firm D call. The ends were cut back, 5 bases at V and 0 bases at J, with 6 bases in the middle. Per germline, CDR1 SGHTA and CDR2 FQGNSA. This CDR3 region has 13 residues. The CDR3 DNA reads TGTGCCAGCAGCCCCGGTAGCACAGATACGCAGTATTTT. Its translation: CASSPGSTDTQYF.

This chain links TRBV6-2 or TRBV6-3 with TRBJ2-3; D is unresolved. The CDR3 consists of 13 residues. Trimming removed 2 bases at V and 5 bases at J, with 8 bases between. The germline V gene has CDR1 MNHEY and CDR2 SVGEGT. The CDR3 is CASSYVAVDTQYF. CDR3 nucleotides: TGTGCCAGCAGTTACGTGGCGGTAGATACGCAGTATTTT.